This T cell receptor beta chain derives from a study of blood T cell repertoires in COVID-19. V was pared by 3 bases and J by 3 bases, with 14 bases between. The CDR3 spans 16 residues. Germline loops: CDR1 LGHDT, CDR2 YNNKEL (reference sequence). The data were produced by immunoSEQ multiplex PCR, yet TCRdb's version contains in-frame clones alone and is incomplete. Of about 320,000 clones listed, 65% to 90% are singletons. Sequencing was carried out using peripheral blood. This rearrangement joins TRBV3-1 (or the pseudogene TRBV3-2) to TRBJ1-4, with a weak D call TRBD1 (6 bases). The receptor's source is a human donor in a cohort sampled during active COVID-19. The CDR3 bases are TGTGCCAGCAGCCACTTACAGGGTTTGGCTAATGAAAAACTGTTTTTT. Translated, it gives CASSHLQGLANEKLFF.